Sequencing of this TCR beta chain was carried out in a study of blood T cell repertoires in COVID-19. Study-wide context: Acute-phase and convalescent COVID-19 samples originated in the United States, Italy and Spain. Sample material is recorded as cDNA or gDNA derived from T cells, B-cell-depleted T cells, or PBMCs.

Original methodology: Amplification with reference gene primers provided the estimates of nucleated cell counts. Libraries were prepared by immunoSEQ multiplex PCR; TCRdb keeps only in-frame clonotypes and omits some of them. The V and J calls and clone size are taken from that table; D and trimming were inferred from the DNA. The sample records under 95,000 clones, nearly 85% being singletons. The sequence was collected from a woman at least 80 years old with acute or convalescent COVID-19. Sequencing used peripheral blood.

The CDR3 loop is CAPTRRITSTDTQYF. The CDR3 DNA sequence: TGTGCCCCCACAAGGAGGATCACTAGCACAGATACGCAGTATTTT. The V call is TRBV9, the J call TRBJ2-3; D possibly corresponds to TRBD2 (5 bases). The CDR3 spans 15 residues. Trimming pared 10 bases from V and 0 bases from J, leaving 18 bases between. Germline CDR1 reads SGDLS; CDR2 reads YYNGEE. Filled out from reference TRBV9 and TRBJ2-3, the complete variable domain reads DSGVTQTPKHLITATGQRVTLRCSPRSGDLSVYWYQQSLDQGLQFLIQYYNGEERAKGNILERFSAQQFPDLHSELNLSSLELGDSALYFCAPTRRITSTDTQYFGPGTRLTVL.